These 19 T cell receptor beta chains were all obtained from the same sample, sequenced in a study of T-cell reconstitution after alpha-beta-depleted transplantation in children (dated by TCRdb to 2016 to 2017). Library construction relied on PCR. Sequencing relied on an Illumina HiSeq 2500. TCR libraries were prepared with molecular barcoding, using unique molecular identifiers to normalize TCRbeta repertoire quantification. The public sequencing data were trimmed at Q25 with fastp and processed into clonotypes with MiXCR by TCRdb, which kept only in-frame beta chains. Every CDR3 protein is listed once, alongside the most common genes and DNA of its rows. Recorded for this sample are 640,000 or so distinct CDR3 sequences; 15% to 20% of them occurred a single time. In total, the top ten clones hold 1.1% of the sample. The sequenced sample was PBMCs from the stem cell graft donor, obtained from the stem cell graft. The receptors here all came from a human donor who donated a stem cell graft to a child with acute myeloid leukemia.

This clonotype was counted many times. This chain uses TRBV5-1 with TRBJ1-4, with D maybe TRBD1 (6 bases). CDR1 and CDR2 from the germline V gene are SGHRS and YFSETQ. Trimming took 3 bases from V and 5 from J, leaving 11 bases between them. There are 14 residues in the CDR3. CDR3 in amino acids: CASSSGGGNEKLFF. CDR3 nucleotide sequence: TGCGCCAGCAGCTCCGGCGGGGGCAATGAAAAACTGTTTTTT.

This sequence joins TRBV11-2 and TRBJ2-5; D gene ambiguous. Trimming left V 1 base short and J 4 bases short, with 10 bases between. Per germline, CDR1 SGHAT and CDR2 FQNNGV. The CDR3 runs 14 residues. This CDR3 reads CASSLAGFRETQYF. DNA of the CDR3: TGTGCCAGCAGCTTAGCTGGCTTCCGAGAGACCCAGTACTTC.

In this sample, this clonotype turned up a few times. CDR3 in amino acids: CASRRTGVDYGYTF. The CDR3 DNA reads as TGTGCCAGCAGACGGACAGGGGTTGACTATGGCTACACCTTC. The V call is TRBV7-2, the J call TRBJ1-2; 9 bases agree with TRBD1. The CDR3 extends over 14 amino acids. Germline CDR1 and CDR2: SGHTA and FQGNSA. Germline trimming cut 6 bases from V and 3 bases from J; bases unmatched to any gene: 5.

This clonotype has ten or more counts. J is TRBJ1-5 and V is TRBV12-3 or TRBV12-4; D possibly corresponds to TRBD1 (5 bases). V lost 2 bases and J 4 bases, leaving 12 bases between the germline ends. This CDR3 comprises 15 residues. Written as DNA, the CDR3 is TGTGCCAGCAGTTTACGGGGCGGAGATAATCAGCCCCAGCATTTT. This gives the protein CASSLRGGDNQPQHF.

This clonotype showed up many times. The J gene is TRBJ2-7, the V gene TRBV20-1; 7 nucleotides agree with TRBD1. The V gene's germline CDR1 is DFQATT and CDR2 SNEGSKA (reference sequence). V trimming: 7 bases; J trimming: 2 bases; junction bases outside the gene matches: 8. CDR3 length equals 13 residues. CDR3 coding DNA: TGCAGTGGTACGACAGGGCATACCTACGAGCAGTACGTC. Its translation is CSGTTGHTYEQYV.

This clonotype has only a few counts. The V gene is TRBV12-3 or TRBV12-4, the J gene TRBJ1-5; D uncertain. CDR3 size: 15 residues. The V and J ends lost 3 bases and 5 bases respectively, with 14 bases between them. The CDR3 protein is CASSLDGGRDQPQHF. CDR3 nucleotide sequence: TGTGCCAGCAGTTTGGATGGAGGCCGGGATCAGCCCCAGCATTTT.

This clonotype has ten or more counts. V is TRBV20-1 and J is TRBJ2-5, with D possibly matching TRBD2 (6 bases). Germline V lookup: CDR1 DFQATT, CDR2 SNEGSKA (reference sequence). The length of the CDR3 is 14 residues. V lost 0 bases and J lost 5, with 13 bases in between. The CDR3 nucleotides read TGCAGTGCTAGAGATCTCGGAGGGGATGAGACCCAGTACTTC. Its translation: CSARDLGGDETQYF.

A word on this clonotype: A clone one base away is much larger, so this may be a read error. The chain combines TRBV20-1 with TRBJ2-5; TRBD2 matches at 14 bases. CDR3 length: 15 amino acids. V trimming: 3 bases; J trimming: 0 bases; junction bases outside the gene matches: 0. Germline loops: CDR1 DFQATT, CDR2 SNEGSKA (reference sequence). CDR3 nucleotide sequence: TGCAGTGCTAGGGGACTAGCGGGGGACCAAGAGACCCAGTACTTC. It is translated as CSARGLAGDQETQYF.

This clonotype has at least ten counts. V is TRBV20-1 and J is TRBJ2-2; D call uncertain. V shed 2 bases and J shed 0 bases, with 13 bases lying between them. CDR3 length: 16 amino acids. Germline CDR1 DFQATT, CDR2 SNEGSKA (reference sequence). The CDR3 is CSARPREFTNTGELFF. In DNA form, the CDR3 reads TGCAGTGCTAGACCGCGAGAGTTTACGAACACCGGGGAGCTGTTTTTT.

This clonotype came up many times. The J gene is TRBJ2-4, the V gene TRBV20-1; weak D call: TRBD1 (6 bases). The V gene's germline CDR1 is DFQATT and CDR2 SNEGSKA (reference sequence). The length of the CDR3 is 15 residues. The CDR3 DNA reads as TGCAGGCCCACTACAGGGTCCTCTGGGTTGAACATTCAGTACTTC. Translated, it gives CRPTTGSSGLNIQYF.

This clonotype was observed many times. The chain is built from TRBV29-1 and TRBJ2-1, with D hard to call. Trimming took off 6 bases at V and 2 bases at J, with 11 bases between the two ends. This CDR3 has 13 residues. Germline V gene sequence: CDR1 SQVTM, CDR2 ANQGSEA. CDR3 in DNA: TGCAGCGTAGTGAGGTTAGCCTACAATGAGCAGTTCTTC. Residues: CSVVRLAYNEQFF.

This clonotype has more than one count but fewer than ten. The rearrangement uses TRBV6-5 and TRBJ2-1, with TRBD2 identical over 15 bases. Trimming removed 11 bases from V and 10 bases from J; junction bases left unmatched: 3. CDR3 size: 12 residues. The germline V gene encodes CDR1 MNHEY and CDR2 SVGAGI. This CDR3 is CAGGLAGGEQFF. The CDR3 nucleotides read TGTGCCGGTGGACTAGCGGGGGGGGAGCAGTTCTTC.

This clonotype was found many times. V gene TRBV20-1 combines with J gene TRBJ1-2, with no clear D. V lost 1 base to trimming and J lost 4 bases, with 10 bases between them. CDR3 size: 13 residues. Germline values: CDR1 DFQATT, CDR2 SNEGSKA (reference sequence). CDR3 DNA: TGCAGTGCTAGAGTTTCGGGCCTCTATGGCTACACCTTC. This translates into CSARVSGLYGYTF.

This clonotype appeared many times. This chain uses TRBV20-1 with TRBJ1-1, with a weak D call TRBD1 (5 bases). CDR1 and CDR2 from the germline V gene are DFQATT and SNEGSKA (reference sequence). The length of the CDR3 is 12 residues. The V gene lost 3 bases and the J gene lost 5 bases, with 10 bases spanning the gap. The CDR3 here is CSASPGLTEAFF. CDR3 in DNA: TGCAGTGCTAGTCCAGGGTTGACTGAAGCTTTCTTT.

The chain has TRBV7-2 and TRBJ2-7; D unresolved. The germline V gene encodes CDR1 SGHTA and CDR2 FQGNSA. The V end lost 1 base, the J end lost 3 bases, and 10 bases lay between the germline ends. This CDR3 comprises 14 residues. The CDR3 DNA reads as TGTGCCAGCAGCTTAGTGGCCGACAACTACGAGCAGTACTTC. Residues: CASSLVADNYEQYF.

The chain couples TRBV5-1 to TRBJ2-1; 15 positions agree with TRBD2. CDR1 is SGHRS, CDR2 YFSETQ, per germline. The J segment lost 9 bases and the V segment lost 4 bases, leaving 5 bases of the junction unmatched. There are 15 residues in the CDR3. The CDR3 DNA follows: TGCGCCAGCAGCAAAGGACTAGCGGGGGGGACTGAGCAGTTCTTC. Translating it yields CASSKGLAGGTEQFF.

Ten or more counts support this clonotype. V is TRBV20-1 and J is TRBJ1-2, with 7 bases identical to TRBD1. CDR1 DFQATT and CDR2 SNEGSKA come from the germline V gene (reference sequence). CDR3 length: 13 residues. V was clipped by 3 bases and J by 4 bases; unmatched bases: 5. As DNA, the CDR3 is TGCAGTGCTAGCAGGGGGGATCCCTATGGCTACACCTTC. This codes for CSASRGDPYGYTF.

This clonotype was observed many times. The genes are TRBV29-1 and TRBJ2-5; D gene ambiguous. The CDR3 totals 11 residues. V was shortened by 4 bases and J by 0 bases, with 3 bases between the two germline ends. Germline lookup yields CDR1 SQVTM and CDR2 ANQGSEA. CDR3 residues: CSVGDQETQYF. CDR3 bases: TGCAGCGTTGGGGACCAAGAGACCCAGTACTTC.

The table lists this clonotype with many counts. The chain links TRBV20-1 to TRBJ2-1; tentative D call: TRBD1 (6 bases). The V and J ends lost 5 bases and 10 bases respectively, with 12 bases between them. This CDR3 has 11 amino acids. CDR1 DFQATT and CDR2 SNEGSKA come from the germline V gene (reference sequence). The CDR3 region has the DNA TGCAGTGCTCTCTATCAGGGGGAGCAGTTCTTC. As protein: CSALYQGEQFF.